This entry lists 4 T cell receptor beta chains sequenced from one sample in a study of shared clonotypes between healthy human individuals. TCRdb keeps only in-frame clones here, not all; method: immunoSEQ multiplex PCR. The sample includes some 2 million clones, approximately 95% of them seen just once. The sample consisted of naive CD4+ T cells sorted from blood. Subset of the sample: CD45RA+ positively selected. These receptors were collected from a man aged 18 to 29 in good health.

The chain employs TRBV4-3 and TRBJ2-7; D is undetermined. Germline V gene data show CDR1 as LGHNA and CDR2 as YSLEER. Trimming took 0 bases from V and 3 from J, leaving 12 bases between them. This CDR3 spans 15 amino acids. CDR3 amino acids: CASSQDTLGVYEQYF. The CDR3 DNA is TGCGCCAGCAGCCAAGATACCCTGGGCGTCTACGAGCAGTACTTC.

The rearrangement joins TRBV5-4 to TRBJ2-1; perhaps TRBD2 as D (6 bases). Trimming took off 4 bases at V and 9 bases at J, with 14 bases between the two ends. The CDR3 extends over 13 amino acids. In germline, CDR1 is SGHNT, CDR2 YYREEE (reference sequence). The CDR3 protein is CASSRDSTGEQFF. The CDR3 DNA is TGTGCCAGCAGCCGGGACTCCACCGGTGAGCAGTTCTTC.

The chain recombines TRBV5-6 with TRBJ1-6, with 9 nucleotides matching TRBD1. In germline, CDR1 is SGHDT, CDR2 YYEEEE. The CDR3 is 15 amino acids. J was trimmed by 7 bases and V by 3 bases; bases with no gene match: 5. The CDR3 DNA reads TGTGCCAGCAGCTCTAGGACAGGGGCGAATTCACCCCTCCACTTT. Translation: CASSSRTGANSPLHF.

The gene calls are TRBV6-1 and TRBJ1-6; D may be TRBD1 (5 bases). The CDR3 contains 15 residues. Germline V gives CDR1 MNHNS, CDR2 SASEGT. Between the trimmed V and J ends, which lost 4 bases and 7 bases, there was a span of 14 bases. The CDR3 DNA sequence: TGTGCCAGCAGTGTCCTCCGACCAGGGAATTCACCCCTCCACTTT. This sequence encodes CASSVLRPGNSPLHF.